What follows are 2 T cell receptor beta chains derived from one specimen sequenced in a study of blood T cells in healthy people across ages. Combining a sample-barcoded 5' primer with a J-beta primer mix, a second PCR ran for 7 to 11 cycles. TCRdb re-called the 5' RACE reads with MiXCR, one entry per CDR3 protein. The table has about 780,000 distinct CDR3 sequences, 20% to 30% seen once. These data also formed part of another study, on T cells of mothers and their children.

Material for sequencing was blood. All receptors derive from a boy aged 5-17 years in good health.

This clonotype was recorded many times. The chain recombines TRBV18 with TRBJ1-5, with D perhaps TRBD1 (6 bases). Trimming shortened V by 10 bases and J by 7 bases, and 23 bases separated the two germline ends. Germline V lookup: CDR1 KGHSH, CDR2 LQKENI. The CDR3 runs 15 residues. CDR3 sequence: CATTQSGGMEQPQHF. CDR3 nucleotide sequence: TGTGCCACCACCCAATCCGGGGGCATGGAGCAGCCCCAGCATTTT.

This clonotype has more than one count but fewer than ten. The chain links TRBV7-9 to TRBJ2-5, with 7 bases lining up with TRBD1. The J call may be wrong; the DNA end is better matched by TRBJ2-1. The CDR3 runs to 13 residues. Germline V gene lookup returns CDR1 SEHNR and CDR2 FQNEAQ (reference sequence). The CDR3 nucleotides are TGTGCCAGCAGCTTATGGGACAGCAATGAGCAGTTCTTC. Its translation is CASSLWDSNEQFF.